This T cell receptor (beta chain) was captured by sequencing in a study of cytomegalovirus exposure and HLA in healthy donors. The J segment lost 4 bases and the V segment lost 5 bases, leaving 2 bases of the junction unmatched. Per germline, CDR1 SGHRS and CDR2 YFSETQ. The CDR3 extends over 13 amino acids. Whole-study results and caveats: The later analysis indicated that the majority of CMV-associated TCR beta chains appeared HLA-restricted. Rare sequences made up most TCRs, while some public TCRs were found in many donors. The study had only CMV serostatus as immune exposure information. The authors enumerated roughly 160 TCR beta chains as linked to cytomegalovirus.

Primers included in the PCR were 60 Vbeta and 13 Jbeta primers. The protocol was immunoSEQ multiplex PCR, while the TCRdb copy is restricted to in-frame clones and leaves out a portion. The sample consists of 250,000 or so clones, around 81% of them appearing once. Remarks on this clone: The antigen is undetermined.

This TCR was recovered from an older woman in good health and CMV-seropositive. The genes are TRBV5-1 and TRBJ2-1; TRBD2 matches 8 bases. Sequenced sample: PBMCs. The CDR3 nucleotides read TGCGCCAGCAGAACTAGCGGATACAATGAGCAGTTCTTC. It codes for CASRTSGYNEQFF.